These 25 T cell receptor beta chains share one sample of origin, sequenced in a study of response to subunit inactivated influenza vaccine. MiXCR, applied by TCRdb to the RT-PCR reads, yields one record per CDR3 protein. The repertoire has almost 250,000 distinct CDR3 sequences, more than 10% of them found once; the top ten carry 7.8%. Sequencing used non-naive T cells sorted from PBMCs, obtained around 15 days before vaccination. The source is a man in his fifties or sixties who received an inactivated influenza vaccine.

This clonotype was seen a handful of times. V usage is TRBV11-2 and J usage is TRBJ2-7, with D possibly matching TRBD1 (6 bases). The germline gives CDR1 SGHAT, CDR2 FQNNGV. V was clipped by 5 bases and J by 5 bases, with 19 bases between them. The CDR3 consists of 15 residues. The CDR3 loop reads CASSLGTRVLDEQYF. The CDR3 DNA sequence: TGTGCCAGCAGCCTAGGGACACGGGTTTTGGACGAGCAGTACTTC.

The J gene is TRBJ2-2, the V gene TRBV28, with D possibly matching TRBD1 (5 bases). This CDR3 spans 13 amino acids. Germline values: CDR1 MDHEN, CDR2 SYDVKM. V gave up 3 bases and J gave up 6 bases, with 8 bases separating them. The CDR3 sequence is CASSFIQAGELFF. CDR3 DNA: TGTGCCAGCAGTTTCATACAGGCCGGGGAGCTGTTTTTT.

This clonotype was observed a few times. The chain is built from TRBV20-1 and TRBJ1-1; D gene ambiguous. CDR3 length equals 14 residues. CDR1 is DFQATT and CDR2 is SNEGSKA in the germline V gene (reference sequence). Trimming pared 5 bases from V and 1 base from J, leaving 14 bases between. The chain's CDR3 is CSARPPQKNTEAFF. The CDR3 region has the DNA TGCAGTGCTCGACCGCCTCAGAAGAACACTGAAGCTTTCTTT.

V and J are TRBV19 and TRBJ2-7; D is possibly TRBD2 (6 bases). V shed 3 bases and J shed 0 bases, with 9 bases lying between them. Germline CDR1 reads LNHDA; CDR2 reads SQIVND (reference sequence). The CDR3 length is 14 residues. In nucleotides, the CDR3 is TGTGCCAGTAGTATCGGGCGGGACTCCTACGAGCAGTACTTC. Amino acids: CASSIGRDSYEQYF. The full variable domain, rest sourced from reference TRBV19 and TRBJ2-7, is DGGITQSPKYLFRKEGQNVTLSCEQNLNHDAMYWYRQDPGQGLRLIYYSQIVNDFQKGDIAEGYSVSREKKESFPLTVTSAQKNPTAFYLCASSIGRDSYEQYFGPGTRLTVT.

This clonotype occurred many times. This chain joins TRBV5-1 and TRBJ2-1, with 14 nucleotides matching TRBD2. There are 18 residues in the CDR3. V shed 4 bases and J 7 bases; nucleotides not matched to a gene: 13. Germline loops: CDR1 SGHRS, CDR2 YFSETQ. DNA for the CDR3: TGCGCCAGCAGCCCCGGGACTAGCGGGAGTTTGAGGGTTAATGAGCAGTTCTTC. It is translated as CASSPGTSGSLRVNEQFF.

A remark on this clonotype: The CDR3 does not close with the conserved phenylalanine or tryptophan, likely indicating a read error. The DNA is left out, because the CDR3 cannot be placed on it with certainty; the CDR3 is given as TCRdb lists it. This chain connects TRBV20-1 to TRBJ2-1; the D call of TRBD2 is as the table states it, not checked on the DNA. The CDR3 spans 15 amino acids, including both terminal residues. CDR1 and CDR2 from the germline V gene are DFQATT and SNEGSKA (reference sequence). The CDR3 here is CSARNPGTSGGLLVS.

V gene TRBV6-5 combines with J gene TRBJ2-7; 12 nucleotides agree with TRBD1. Trimming took 3 bases from V and 6 from J; bases not matched to a gene: 9. The germline CDR1 and CDR2 sequences are MNHEY and SVGAGI. The CDR3 extends over 16 amino acids. The CDR3 region has the DNA TGTGCCAGCAGTTATTTAATAGGGACAGGGGGCGCCGAGCAGTACTTC. Amino acid sequence: CASSYLIGTGGAEQYF.

This clonotype came up a few times. The CDR3 loop is CASSSPDRGIDEQYF. CDR3 nucleotide sequence: TGTGCCAGCAGCTCACCAGACAGGGGGATCGACGAGCAGTACTTC. The chain is built from TRBV5-5 and TRBJ2-7; 9 bases are a match to TRBD1. The V gene end was trimmed by 3 bases and the J gene end by 5 bases; junction bases not matched to a gene: 9. The CDR3 runs to 15 residues. Germline V lookup: CDR1 SGHKS, CDR2 YYEKEE (reference sequence).

This clonotype was detected only a few times. The V call is TRBV6-1, the J call TRBJ2-7; D gene unclear. From germline, CDR1 is MNHNS and CDR2 SASEGT. The CDR3 consists of 15 residues. V lost 8 bases, J lost 0 bases, and 17 bases lay in between. The CDR3 here is CASSLIATSSYEQYF. The CDR3 DNA reads TGTGCCAGCTCCTTGATCGCGACAAGCTCCTACGAGCAGTACTTC.

CDR3 sequence reads: CAISEDGMNNEQFF. Written as DNA, the CDR3 is TGTGCCATCAGTGAGGACGGAATGAACAATGAGCAGTTCTTC. V gene TRBV10-3 combines with J gene TRBJ2-1; unclear D gene. Trimming took off 2 bases at V and 5 bases at J, with 10 bases between the two ends. CDR1 ENHRY and CDR2 SYGVKD come from the germline V gene. This CDR3 has 14 residues.

This clonotype showed up just a few times. The rearrangement links TRBV16 to TRBJ2-7; 7 nucleotides match TRBD1. Germline V lookup: CDR1 KGHSY, CDR2 FQNENV. This CDR3 comprises 16 residues. Trimming removed 0 bases from V and 1 base from J; junction bases left unmatched: 6. The CDR3 is CASSQSSGDRSYEQYF. The CDR3 bases are TGTGCCAGCAGCCAATCGTCTGGGGACAGATCCTACGAGCAGTACTTC.

In its sample, this clonotype was seen a few times. The chain is built from TRBV28 and TRBJ2-7; D remains unclear. Germline V gene lookup returns CDR1 MDHEN and CDR2 SYDVKM. Trimming took 5 bases from V and 3 from J, leaving 11 bases between them. This CDR3 is built from 13 residues. CDR3 nucleotide sequence: TGTGCCAGCAGTCAACCATCGGGCTACGAGCAGTACTTC. The encoded protein is CASSQPSGYEQYF.

The rearrangement joins TRBV28 to TRBJ2-1; 13 positions match TRBD2. The CDR3 runs to 18 residues. CDR1 and CDR2 (germline): MDHEN, SYDVKM. With 4 bases clipped from V and 0 bases from J, the junction kept 6 bases outside the gene matches. As DNA, the CDR3 is TGTGCCAGCAGTTCTGGACTAGCGGGAGCTATCTCCTACAATGAGCAGTTCTTC. Translating gives CASSSGLAGAISYNEQFF.

The chain links TRBV20-1 to TRBJ2-5; no reliable D call. The germline V gene has CDR1 DFQATT and CDR2 SNEGSKA (reference sequence). The ends were cut back, 0 bases at V and 6 bases at J, with 14 bases in the middle. The CDR3 loop spans 14 amino acids. This CDR3 is CSARDRKGSQTQYF. The CDR3, as DNA: TGCAGTGCTAGAGATCGAAAGGGATCGCAGACCCAGTACTTC.

This clonotype was counted at least ten times. The chain joins TRBV11-2 to TRBJ2-4, with TRBD1 matching 8 bases. J lost 7 bases, V lost 0 bases, and 11 bases had no gene match. Germline CDR1 is SGHAT and CDR2 is FQNNGV. This CDR3 has 17 residues. The CDR3 DNA is TGTGCCAGCAGCTTAGAAGGGACAGGCGCCCCGGGCAACATTCAGTACTTC. Its protein is CASSLEGTGAPGNIQYF.

V gene TRBV20-1 combines with J gene TRBJ2-1; TRBD1 might be the D (5 bases). The germline CDR1 and CDR2 sequences are DFQATT and SNEGSKA (reference sequence). There are 16 residues in the CDR3. Deletions cut 3 bases from V and 4 bases from J, with 19 bases between. CDR3 in DNA: TGCAGTGCTAGCGCCCTTAGGGGTCCCTCATACAATGAGCAGTTCTTC. It codes for CSASALRGPSYNEQFF.

The V gene is TRBV24-1, the J gene TRBJ2-1; 14 nucleotides match TRBD2. V dropped 5 bases and J dropped 9; count of bases not matched to a gene: 11. The CDR3 is 17 residues long. The germline V gene has CDR1 KGHDR and CDR2 SFDVKD. This chain's CDR3 is CATSAPQPGLAGAEQFF. CDR3 in DNA: TGTGCCACCAGTGCTCCTCAACCGGGACTAGCGGGAGCTGAGCAGTTCTTC.

The table lists this clonotype with a few counts. The gene calls are TRBV30 and TRBJ2-7; D uncertain. This CDR3 spans 11 amino acids. In germline, CDR1 is GTSNPN, CDR2 SVGIG (reference sequence). Trimming stripped 2 bases from V and 3 bases from J, with 5 bases between. Written as DNA, the CDR3 is TGTGCCTGGAGTACCGACTACGAGCAGTACTTC. Residues: CAWSTDYEQYF. Full variable domain (outside the CDR3, taken from reference TRBV30 and TRBJ2-7): SQTIHQWPATLVQPVGSPLSLECTVEGTSNPNLYWYRQAAGRGLQLLFYSVGIGQISSEVPQNLSASRPQDRQFILSSKKLLLSDSGFYLCAWSTDYEQYFGPGTRLTVT.

This clonotype was found many times. The chain has TRBV7-2 and TRBJ2-2; TRBD2 might be the D (5 bases). V gave up 4 bases and J gave up 3 bases, with 12 bases separating them. This CDR3 is built from 15 residues. The germline CDR1 and CDR2 sequences are SGHTA and FQGNSA. The CDR3 protein is CASSWGDTYTGELFF. The CDR3 DNA reads TGTGCCAGCAGCTGGGGAGACACTTACACCGGGGAGCTGTTTTTT.

This chain links TRBV18 with TRBJ2-3; 10 positions agree with TRBD2. Per germline, CDR1 KGHSH and CDR2 LQKENI. This CDR3 is built from 18 residues. The V segment lost 2 bases and the J segment 5 bases; nucleotides outside the gene matches: 13. CDR3: CASSPTVASGRSGDTQYF. The DNA of the CDR3 is TGTGCCAGCTCACCAACGGTTGCTAGCGGGAGAAGTGGAGATACGCAGTATTTT. Drawing the rest from reference TRBV18 and TRBJ2-3, the complete variable domain is NAGVMQNPRHLVRRRGQEARLRCSPMKGHSHVYWYRQLPEEGLKFMVYLQKENIIDESGMPKERFSAEFPKEGPSILRIQQVVRGDSAAYFCASSPTVASGRSGDTQYFGPGTRLTVL.

This clonotype appeared a few times. The chain links TRBV20-1 to TRBJ2-3; D remains unclear. The CDR3 covers 12 residues. Per germline, CDR1 DFQATT and CDR2 SNEGSKA (reference sequence). V gave up 5 bases and J gave up 1 base, with 7 bases separating them. CDR3: CSAWIRTDTQYF. In DNA form, the CDR3 reads TGCAGTGCTTGGATACGCACAGATACGCAGTATTTT.

This clonotype was observed many times. J is TRBJ2-1 and V is TRBV28; D possibly corresponds to TRBD2 (6 bases). V lost 2 bases and J 9 bases, leaving 20 bases between the germline ends. The CDR3 spans 16 residues. Germline assignment: CDR1 MDHEN and CDR2 SYDVKM. The CDR3 spells CASSLMRGGRHAEQFF. As DNA, the CDR3 is TGTGCCAGCAGTTTAATGAGAGGTGGGAGGCACGCTGAGCAGTTCTTC.

This clonotype has ten or more counts. V is TRBV24-1 and J is TRBJ2-2; 11 bases line up with TRBD2. The germline V gene encodes CDR1 KGHDR and CDR2 SFDVKD. V lost 5 bases, J lost 3 bases, and 13 bases stayed unmatched. This CDR3 is built from 19 residues. The CDR3 DNA reads as TGTGCCACCAGTGCTCGGCGGGCTAGCGGGAGGTTGGACACCGGGGAGCTGTTTTTT. Translated: CATSARRASGRLDTGELFF.

V is TRBV6-2 or TRBV6-3 and J is TRBJ1-1; D perhaps matches TRBD1 (6 bases). The germline V gene encodes CDR1 MNHEY and CDR2 SVGEGT. The CDR3 spans 14 residues. V lost 5 bases and J lost 4, with 14 bases in between. The CDR3 region has the DNA TGTGCCAGCAGTCGAACAGGGAAACGCACTGAAGCTTTCTTT. As protein: CASSRTGKRTEAFF.

This clonotype has more than one count but fewer than ten. The chain employs TRBV24-1 and TRBJ2-5; TRBD1 or TRBD2 may be the D gene (6 bases each). Trimming removed 5 bases from V and 1 base from J, with 16 bases in between. Germline CDR1 reads KGHDR; CDR2 reads SFDVKD. This CDR3 has 16 amino acids. CDR3: CATSAREQGRQETQYF. The CDR3 DNA follows: TGTGCCACCAGTGCCCGGGAGCAGGGGCGCCAAGAGACCCAGTACTTC.